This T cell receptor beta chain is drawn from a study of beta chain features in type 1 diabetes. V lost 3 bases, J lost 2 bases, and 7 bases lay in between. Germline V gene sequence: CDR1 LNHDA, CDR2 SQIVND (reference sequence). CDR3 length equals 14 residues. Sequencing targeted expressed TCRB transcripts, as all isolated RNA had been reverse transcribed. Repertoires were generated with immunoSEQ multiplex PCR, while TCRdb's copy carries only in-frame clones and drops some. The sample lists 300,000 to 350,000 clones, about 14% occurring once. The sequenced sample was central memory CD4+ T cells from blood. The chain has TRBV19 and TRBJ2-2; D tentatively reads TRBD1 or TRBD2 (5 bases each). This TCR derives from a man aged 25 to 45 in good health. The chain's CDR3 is CASSMGVNTGELFF. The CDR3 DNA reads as TGTGCCAGTAGTATGGGGGTTAACACCGGGGAGCTGTTTTTT.